What follows are 32 T cell receptor beta chains derived from one specimen sequenced in a study of technical replicates of blood from a handful of donors. TCRdb's table, derived via immunoSEQ multiplex PCR, lists solely in-frame clones and lacks some. The sample holds tens of thousands of clones, 80% to 95% seen once. Sequencing input: PBMCs. The origin of the receptors is a human donor in good health. Some clones in this sample may be carry-over from other donors' samples.

This chain uses TRBV2 with TRBJ2-4; maybe TRBD2 (5 bases). The CDR3 length is 11 residues. Trimming shortened V by 8 bases and J by 6 bases, and 8 bases separated the two germline ends. Germline V gene lookup returns CDR1 SNHLY and CDR2 FYNNEI. The CDR3 sequence: CASGRTNIQYF. CDR3 bases: TGTGCCAGCGGGAGAACAAACATTCAGTACTTC.

The chain recombines TRBV19 with TRBJ1-1; possibly TRBD1 for D (5 bases). The CDR3 is made up of 14 amino acids. Germline V CDR1 and CDR2: LNHDA, SQIVND (reference sequence). V was shortened by 3 bases and J by 4 bases, with 12 bases between the two germline ends. Here the CDR3 DNA reads TGTGCCAGTAGTATGGACTCGGGGGGCACTGAAGCTTTCTTT. Translating it yields CASSMDSGGTEAFF.

The chain combines TRBV6-5 with TRBJ2-7; maybe TRBD1 (6 bases). The CDR3 is made up of 13 amino acids. Trimming left V 6 bases short and J 6 bases short, with 15 bases between. The germline V gene has CDR1 MNHEY and CDR2 SVGAGI. In nucleotides, the CDR3 is TGTGCCAGCAGAAAATTGGGGGCTAGCGAGCAGTACTTC. Its translation: CASRKLGASEQYF.

The rearrangement joins TRBV18 to TRBJ2-1, with 12 bases that match TRBD2. The CDR3 covers 18 residues. V shed 2 bases and J 1 base; nucleotides not matched to a gene: 6. Germline V gene lookup returns CDR1 KGHSH and CDR2 LQKENI. The CDR3 loop is CASSPNRLAGVSYNEQFF. CDR3 sequence (DNA): TGTGCCAGCTCACCAAATCGACTAGCGGGAGTGTCCTACAATGAGCAGTTCTTC.

This clone appeared a few times. This sequence joins TRBV5-6 and TRBJ1-6, with 8 bases aligning to TRBD1. Trimming took 3 bases from V and 7 from J; bases not matched to a gene: 9. CDR1 SGHDT and CDR2 YYEEEE come from the germline V gene. The CDR3 spans 16 residues. The CDR3 is CASSSLRGLRNSPLHF. The CDR3 nucleotides are TGTGCCAGCAGCTCCCTCAGGGGGCTGCGGAATTCACCCCTCCACTTT.

The chain joins TRBV23-1 to TRBJ2-3; TRBD1 matches at 7 bases. TRBV23-1 is designated an ORF whose function remains uncertain. V trimming: 0 bases; J trimming: 2 bases; junction bases outside the gene matches: 8. The CDR3 sequence is 17 residues long. The CDR3 region is CASSQSLVGTDTDTQYF. In DNA form, the CDR3 reads TGCGCCAGCAGTCAATCTTTAGTAGGGACAGACACAGATACGCAGTATTTT.

J is TRBJ1-6 and V is TRBV4-3, with D possibly matching TRBD1 (5 bases). V was cut by 4 bases and J by 14 bases, with 24 bases left in between. This CDR3 contains 16 residues. Germline V gene data show CDR1 as LGHNA and CDR2 as YSLEER. CDR3 nucleotide sequence: TGCGCCAGCAGCCCGGACGTTAGGGCCACTGGGGGGGCCCTCCACTTT. This gives the protein CASSPDVRATGGALHF.

Details on this clone: The same CDR3 arises from other DNA sequences in this sample as well. The V and J genes are TRBV18 and TRBJ1-2, with D unclear. This CDR3 is 13 amino acids long. Trimming took off 3 bases at V and 4 bases at J, with 9 bases between the two ends. In germline, CDR1 is KGHSH, CDR2 LQKENI. The CDR3 region is CASSPGGGYGYTF. CDR3 bases: TGTGCCAGCTCACCCGGAGGAGGCTATGGCTACACCTTC.

The chain recombines TRBV4-3 with TRBJ2-1, with a tentative D call TRBD2 (5 bases). The germline CDR1 and CDR2 sequences are LGHNA and YSLEER. This CDR3 region has 15 residues. V was trimmed by 0 bases and J by 3 bases, leaving 9 bases between them. The CDR3 DNA is TGCGCCAGCAGCCAAGATTATGACTACTACAATGAGCAGTTCTTC. It codes for CASSQDYDYYNEQFF.

The rearrangement links TRBV4-2 to TRBJ2-1; D is unclear. The CDR3 has 16 amino acids. The germline V and J ends were trimmed by 1 base and 5 bases, with 15 bases remaining between them. CDR1 is LGHNA and CDR2 is YNFKEQ in the germline V gene. The CDR3 here is CASSQADKRRHNEQFF. CDR3 in DNA: TGTGCCAGCAGCCAAGCTGATAAGCGACGCCACAATGAGCAGTTCTTC.

V and J are TRBV5-1 and TRBJ1-2, with 9 bases that match TRBD1. Germline-derived CDR1 and CDR2 are SGHRS and YFSETQ. The CDR3 extends over 15 amino acids. V lost 1 base, J lost 6 bases, and 7 bases stayed unmatched. The CDR3 region has the DNA TGCGCCAGCAGCTTGACAGGGGGCTTGGTCGATGGCTACACCTTC. It specifies CASSLTGGLVDGYTF.

The chain links TRBV9 to TRBJ2-2; 10 positions match TRBD1. Germline V gene data show CDR1 as SGDLS and CDR2 as YYNGEE. This CDR3 has 15 amino acids. After removal of 0 bases from V and 7 bases from J, the junction contained 3 bases not matched to a gene. CDR3 amino acids: CASSVAGQGIGELFF. The DNA for the CDR3 is TGTGCCAGCAGCGTAGCGGGACAGGGGATCGGGGAGCTGTTTTTT.

The chain carries TRBV19 and TRBJ1-5; weak D call: TRBD1 (6 bases). V was pared by 6 bases and J by 3 bases, with 15 bases between. This CDR3 region has 15 residues. Germline CDR1 reads LNHDA; CDR2 reads SQIVND (reference sequence). The CDR3 here is CASRVGGGYNQPQHF. The CDR3 DNA sequence: TGTGCCAGTAGGGTGGGAGGGGGATACAATCAGCCCCAGCATTTT.

J is TRBJ2-7 and V is TRBV4-1; TRBD2 might be the D (5 bases). This CDR3 is 14 amino acids long. The V gene lost 2 bases and the J gene lost 3 bases, with 11 bases spanning the gap. Germline V gene data show CDR1 as MGHRA and CDR2 as YSYEKL. The CDR3 bases are TGCGCCAGCAGCCAATACGGGAAAGACTACGAGCAGTACTTC. Protein product: CASSQYGKDYEQYF.

This clone was counted a single time. This chain joins TRBV9 and TRBJ2-3, with TRBD2 matching 7 bases. Germline CDR1 is SGDLS and CDR2 is YYNGEE. This CDR3 has 15 residues. After removal of 4 bases from V and 1 base from J, the junction contained 6 bases not matched to a gene. The CDR3 protein is CASSPGTTRTDTQYF. CDR3 in DNA: TGTGCCAGCAGCCCCGGGACTACCCGCACAGATACGCAGTATTTT.

The rearrangement joins TRBV21-1 to TRBJ1-5; the D call TRBD1 from the table was never checked on the DNA. TRBV21-1 is termed a pseudogene. This CDR3 contains 14 residues. The CDR3 spells CASNLQGANQPQHF. The CDR3 DNA reads TGTGCCAGCAACTTACAGGGGGCTAATCAGCCCCAGCATTTT.

This chain connects TRBV7-9 to TRBJ2-3; TRBD2 agrees at 9 bases. V gave up 2 bases and J gave up 7 bases; unmatched junction bases: 4. The CDR3 has 14 amino acids. CDR1 SEHNR and CDR2 FQNEAQ come from the germline V gene (reference sequence). CDR3 region: CASSLTSGSYTQYF. The DNA for the CDR3 is TGTGCCAGCAGCTTAACTAGCGGGTCTTATACGCAGTATTTT.

V usage is TRBV5-1 and J usage is TRBJ1-5; D gene ambiguous. The germline V and J ends were trimmed by 0 bases and 8 bases, with 9 bases remaining between them. The germline V gene encodes CDR1 SGHRS and CDR2 YFSETQ. This CDR3 is built from 13 residues. This CDR3 is CASSLGGREPQHF. The CDR3 bases are TGCGCCAGCAGCTTGGGAGGGAGGGAGCCCCAGCATTTT.

The chain links TRBV11-2 to TRBJ1-2; D is possibly TRBD1 (5 bases). The CDR3 runs 15 residues. V was shortened by 1 base and J by 0 bases, with 9 bases between the two germline ends. CDR1 SGHAT and CDR2 FQNNGV come from the germline V gene. The CDR3 DNA is TGTGCCAGCAGCTTAGGGGGCGCAGCTAACTATGGCTACACCTTC. It yields the protein CASSLGGAANYGYTF.

A single count supports this clone. The rearrangement uses TRBV4-1 and TRBJ1-2, with 9 bases fitting TRBD1. CDR1 MGHRA and CDR2 YSYEKL come from the germline V gene. With 1 base clipped from V and 7 bases from J, the junction kept 10 bases outside the gene matches. The CDR3 contains 16 residues. The DNA for the CDR3 is TGCGCCAGCAGCCAAGTTCCCTACAGGGGGCCGGGTGGCTACACCTTC. Its protein product is CASSQVPYRGPGGYTF.

V and J are TRBV5-4 and TRBJ1-2, with unresolved D. Germline-derived CDR1 and CDR2 are SGHNT and YYREEE (reference sequence). The CDR3 has 13 residues. V was trimmed by 3 bases and J by 5 bases, leaving 11 bases between them. CDR3 loop: CASSSHRTYGYTF. The CDR3, as DNA: TGTGCCAGCAGCTCCCACAGAACGTATGGCTACACCTTC.

The chain links TRBV29-1 to TRBJ2-7, with a possible D match to TRBD1 (6 bases). Germline V gives CDR1 SQVTM, CDR2 ANQGSEA. The CDR3 contains 11 residues. V shed 7 bases and J shed 3 bases, with 10 bases lying between them. The chain's CDR3 is CSGMDSYEQYF. CDR3 in DNA: TGCAGCGGGATGGACAGCTACGAGCAGTACTTC.

The J gene is TRBJ1-2, the V gene TRBV5-1; possible D gene TRBD1, 6 bases. The CDR3 sequence is 13 residues long. The germline CDR1 and CDR2 sequences are SGHRS and YFSETQ. V was clipped by 5 bases and J by 6 bases, with 14 bases between them. This CDR3 is CASRGTGSDGYTF. CDR3 bases: TGCGCCAGCAGAGGAACAGGGTCCGATGGCTACACCTTC.

The chain's CDR3 is CASSLETSGGAIGNIQYF. CDR3 DNA sequence: TGTGCCAGCAGCTTAGAAACTAGCGGGGGGGCCATAGGAAACATTCAGTACTTC. The chain combines TRBV7-8 with TRBJ2-4; 13 bases are a match to TRBD2. J gave up 6 bases and V 1 base, and 9 bases lay outside the gene matches. The germline CDR1 and CDR2 sequences are SGHVS and FQNEAQ. This CDR3 is 18 amino acids long.

This clone has just one count. The chain is built from TRBV9 and TRBJ1-4; no definite D call. This CDR3 spans 16 amino acids. Germline values: CDR1 SGDLS, CDR2 YYNGEE. The ends were cut back, 0 bases at V and 0 bases at J, with 9 bases in the middle. CDR3 in amino acids: CASSVGHRSTNEKLFF. CDR3 bases: TGTGCCAGCAGCGTAGGCCATAGATCAACTAATGAAAAACTGTTTTTT.

This clone was seen more than once but under ten times. The V gene is TRBV4-3, the J gene TRBJ1-1, with D perhaps TRBD1 (6 bases). CDR3 size: 16 residues. Germline CDR1 LGHNA, CDR2 YSLEER. The V and J ends lost 1 base and 1 base respectively, with 13 bases between them. The CDR3 DNA sequence: TGCGCCAGCAGCCAAGCACCGGGACAAGAGAACACTGAAGCTTTCTTT. Translating it yields CASSQAPGQENTEAFF.

The J gene is TRBJ1-5, the V gene TRBV30; D unclear. The germline gives CDR1 GTSNPN, CDR2 SVGIG (reference sequence). The V end lost 0 bases, the J end lost 1 base, and 7 bases lay between the germline ends. The CDR3 sequence is 14 residues long. CDR3 residues: CAWSVGLSNQPQHF. The CDR3 DNA reads as TGTGCCTGGAGTGTCGGGTTGAGCAATCAGCCCCAGCATTTT.

This chain joins TRBV6-5 and TRBJ1-6; 10 bases agree with TRBD1. Germline loops: CDR1 MNHEY, CDR2 SVGAGI. The junction had 6 bases not matched to a gene; V was cut back by 6 bases and J by 7 bases. This CDR3 spans 15 amino acids. Here the CDR3 DNA reads TGTGCCAGCAGCGAGGGGACAGGGGAGAATTCACCCCTCCACTTT. Its translation is CASSEGTGENSPLHF.

The chain employs TRBV6-6 and TRBJ2-5; the D gene is possibly TRBD1 (6 bases). The CDR3 extends over 15 amino acids. Trimming took 0 bases from V and 5 from J, leaving 13 bases between them. Germline assignment: CDR1 MNHNY and CDR2 SVGAGI (reference sequence). CDR3 nucleotide sequence: TGTGCCAGCAGTTACTCGGGGCAGGGGAGCGAGACCCAGTACTTC. Amino acid sequence: CASSYSGQGSETQYF.

The chain couples TRBV12-5 to TRBJ2-1; D call uncertain. The CDR3 spans 12 residues. The V end was cut by 6 bases, the J end by 4 bases, with 7 bases between. Germline V gene data show CDR1 as LGHNT and CDR2 as FRNRAP. CDR3 sequence: CASGPTYNEQFF. DNA for the CDR3: TGTGCTAGTGGGCCAACTTACAATGAGCAGTTCTTC.

The rearrangement joins TRBV7-9 to TRBJ2-7, with 7 bases lining up with TRBD2. This CDR3 is 15 amino acids long. Germline lookup yields CDR1 SEHNR and CDR2 FQNEAQ (reference sequence). V gave up 3 bases and J gave up 2 bases; unmatched junction bases: 7. The CDR3: CASSFGEAGPYEQYF. The CDR3 bases are TGTGCCAGCAGCTTCGGAGAAGCGGGGCCCTACGAGCAGTACTTC. Full variable domain (missing parts from reference TRBV7-9 and TRBJ2-7): DTGVSQNPRHKITKRGQNVTFRCDPISEHNRLYWYRQTLGQGPEFLTYFQNEAQLEKSRLLSDRFSAERPKGSFSTLEIQRTEQGDSAMYLCASSFGEAGPYEQYFGPGTRLTVT.

As to this clone: The sample has other DNA sequences that encode this CDR3 too. V is TRBV30 and J is TRBJ1-5, with a possible D match to TRBD1 (5 bases). The V end was cut by 4 bases, the J end by 4 bases, with 11 bases between. Per the germline V gene, CDR1 is GTSNPN and CDR2 is SVGIG (reference sequence). The CDR3 is made up of 13 amino acids. In nucleotides, the CDR3 is TGTGCCTGGAAGGATAGGGGAAATCAGCCCCAGCATTTT. Protein: CAWKDRGNQPQHF. The whole variable domain, remainder taken from reference TRBV30 and TRBJ1-5, is SQTIHQWPATLVQPVGSPLSLECTVEGTSNPNLYWYRQAAGRGLQLLFYSVGIGQISSEVPQNLSASRPQDRQFILSSKKLLLSDSGFYLCAWKDRGNQPQHFGDGTRLSIL.